Following are 17 T cell receptor beta chains from one sample sequenced in a study of blood T cell repertoires in COVID-19. Sequenced by immunoSEQ multiplex PCR; TCRdb stores in-frame clones only, minus some. The data hold approximately 60,000 clones, with over 70% observed a single time. Sample: peripheral blood. The receptors stem from a human donor in a cohort sampled during active COVID-19.

CDR3 in DNA: TGTGCCAGCAGCCCGACAGGCTTCAACATGGTTGGCGGCTACACCTTC. Encoded protein: CASSPTGFNMVGGYTF. The chain combines TRBV27 with TRBJ1-2, with D possibly TRBD1 on 6 matching bases. Germline V gene data show CDR1 as MNHEY and CDR2 as SMNVEV (reference sequence). V dropped 6 bases and J dropped 8 bases, with 25 bases sitting between them. The CDR3 length is 16 residues.

The chain has TRBV7-3 and TRBJ1-1; 12 positions match TRBD1. J lost 3 bases, V lost 5 bases, and 1 base had no gene match. This CDR3 contains 14 residues. CDR1 is SGHTA and CDR2 is FQGTGA in the germline V gene. Written as DNA, the CDR3 is TGTGCCAGCAGCCGGGACAGGGGGCACACTGAAGCTTTCTTT. Translation: CASSRDRGHTEAFF.

J is TRBJ2-3 and V is TRBV19; possible D gene TRBD2, 6 bases. The CDR3 has 15 residues. Per germline, CDR1 LNHDA and CDR2 SQIVND (reference sequence). V was shortened by 5 bases and J by 0 bases, with 12 bases between the two germline ends. The CDR3 coding sequence is TGTGCCAGTAGTCCCGGGGGTCCTAGCACAGATACGCAGTATTTT. Its translation: CASSPGGPSTDTQYF.

CDR3 in amino acids: CASSLVEGAGTYNEQFF. The CDR3 nucleotides are TGTGCCAGCAGCTTAGTCGAGGGCGCGGGTACCTACAATGAGCAGTTCTTC. The genes are TRBV11-2 and TRBJ2-1; perhaps TRBD2 as D (5 bases). The CDR3 extends over 17 amino acids. Germline values: CDR1 SGHAT, CDR2 FQNNGV. V lost 1 base and J 2 bases, leaving 15 bases between the germline ends. The entire variable domain, with the rest obtained from reference TRBV11-2 and TRBJ2-1, is as follows: EAGVAQSPRYKIIEKRQSVAFWCNPISGHATLYWYQQILGQGPKLLIQFQNNGVVDDSQLPKDRFSAERLKGVDSTLKIQPAKLEDSAVYLCASSLVEGAGTYNEQFFGPGTRLTVL.

This clone was observed a single time. The rearrangement joins TRBV18 to TRBJ2-5; D gene unclear. There are 14 residues in the CDR3. Looked up from germline, CDR1 is KGHSH and CDR2 is LQKENI. V gave up 1 base and J gave up 2 bases, with 8 bases separating them. Written as DNA, the CDR3 is TGTGCCAGCTCACCACAGCAGGTTCAAGAGACCCAGTACTTC. Residues: CASSPQQVQETQYF. The full variable domain, its missing parts supplied by reference TRBV18 and TRBJ2-5, is NAGVMQNPRHLVRRRGQEARLRCSPMKGHSHVYWYRQLPEEGLKFMVYLQKENIIDESGMPKERFSAEFPKEGPSILRIQQVVRGDSAAYFCASSPQQVQETQYFGPGTRLLVL.

This sequence joins TRBV3-1 (or the pseudogene TRBV3-2) and TRBJ2-2; D perhaps matches TRBD1 (5 bases). V was trimmed by 1 base and J by 2 bases, leaving 14 bases between them. The V gene's germline CDR1 is LGHDT and CDR2 YNNKEL (reference sequence). The CDR3 length is 17 residues. The CDR3 loop is CASSQAGRVLNTGELFF. The DNA for the CDR3 is TGTGCCAGCAGCCAAGCAGGCAGGGTGTTAAACACCGGGGAGCTGTTTTTT.

The chain combines TRBV19 with TRBJ2-5; the match to TRBD2 covers 14 bases. CDR1 LNHDA and CDR2 SQIVND come from the germline V gene (reference sequence). The trim removed 1 base at V and 6 bases at J, leaving 4 bases unmatched. The CDR3 spans 16 residues. The CDR3 sequence: CASSIVGLAGEKTQYF. The CDR3, as DNA: TGTGCCAGTAGTATAGTGGGACTAGCGGGAGAAAAGACCCAGTACTTC.

The genes are TRBV4-2 and TRBJ2-1, with no clear D. Per germline, CDR1 LGHNA and CDR2 YNFKEQ. V was clipped by 1 base and J by 9 bases, with 10 bases between them. This CDR3 has 13 residues. The CDR3 loop is CASSQGSRSEQFF. CDR3 bases: TGTGCCAGCAGCCAAGGATCCAGAAGTGAGCAGTTCTTC.

The chain employs TRBV7-3 and TRBJ1-1; no definite D call. Germline V gene lookup returns CDR1 SGHTA and CDR2 FQGTGA. This CDR3 is built from 13 residues. Deletions cut 6 bases from V and 0 bases from J, with 8 bases between. This CDR3 reads CASSPVVNTEAFF. The DNA of the CDR3 is TGTGCCAGCAGTCCCGTAGTGAACACTGAAGCTTTCTTT.

V usage is TRBV4-1 and J usage is TRBJ1-1; 8 positions agree with TRBD1. V gave up 3 bases and J gave up 3 bases; unmatched junction bases: 6. Germline V gene lookup returns CDR1 MGHRA and CDR2 YSYEKL. The length of the CDR3 is 15 residues. The CDR3 is CASSQEDRGYTEAFF. In DNA, the CDR3 is TGCGCCAGCAGCCAGGAAGACAGGGGTTACACTGAAGCTTTCTTT.

This clone came up a few times. CDR3: CASTPAVSGLFSLTDTQYF. In nucleotides, the CDR3 is TGTGCCAGTACCCCGGCTGTTTCAGGGCTTTTTTCCCTAACAGATACGCAGTATTTT. V and J are TRBV19 and TRBJ2-3, with D maybe TRBD1 (5 bases). In germline, CDR1 is LNHDA, CDR2 SQIVND (reference sequence). CDR3 length equals 19 residues. V shed 7 bases and J shed 3 bases, with 29 bases lying between them.

This clone was seen a single time. The rearrangement links TRBV10-3 to TRBJ1-2, with 7 nucleotides matching TRBD1. The CDR3 totals 14 residues. Losses at the gene ends were 0 bases for V and 8 bases for J; bases not matched to a gene: 6. From germline, CDR1 is ENHRY and CDR2 SYGVKD. CDR3 DNA: TGTGCCATCAGTGAGTCAAAGGGGGCGAACGGCTACACCTTC. Its protein is CAISESKGANGYTF.

The chain is built from TRBV6-1 and TRBJ1-2; D not certain. The CDR3 loop spans 12 amino acids. V lost 0 bases, J lost 5 bases, and 4 bases lay in between. CDR1 and CDR2 (germline): MNHNS, SASEGT. CDR3: CASSEARYGYTF. CDR3 nucleotides: TGTGCCAGCAGTGAAGCGCGTTATGGCTACACCTTC.

CDR3 region: CASKRGQNSPLHF. The CDR3 coding sequence is TGTGCCAGCAAGCGGGGGCAGAATTCACCCCTCCACTTT. V and J are TRBV12-3 or TRBV12-4 and TRBJ1-6, with a possible D match to TRBD1 (6 bases). Trimming stripped 7 bases from V and 7 bases from J, with 11 bases between. The CDR3 covers 13 residues.

The rearrangement uses TRBV4-2 and TRBJ2-3, with TRBD2 identical over 8 bases. V shed 0 bases, J shed 2 bases, and the junction held 7 bases outside the gene matches. Germline assignment: CDR1 LGHNA and CDR2 YNFKEQ. CDR3 size: 17 residues. The CDR3 nucleotides read TGTGCCAGCAGCCAAGATGGACAAGCGGGGGACACAGATACGCAGTATTTT. Its protein is CASSQDGQAGDTDTQYF.

V gene TRBV18 combines with J gene TRBJ2-1; 9 nucleotides match TRBD2. Germline-derived CDR1 and CDR2 are KGHSH and LQKENI. The V and J ends lost 3 bases and 7 bases, in that order; junction bases with no gene match: 10. This CDR3 has 16 amino acids. Written as DNA, the CDR3 is TGTGCCAGCTCACCGCGGGGGGGCGGAGAAGGGAATGAGCAGTTCTTC. Protein sequence: CASSPRGGGEGNEQFF.

The rearrangement links TRBV2 to TRBJ2-1; 7 bases are a match to TRBD2. The CDR3 is 14 residues long. Germline CDR1 and CDR2: SNHLY and FYNNEI. Trimming cost V 9 bases and J 9 bases; bases outside gene matches: 14. The CDR3 region is CASSQAGWGSEQFF. In DNA form, the CDR3 reads TGTGCCAGTTCTCAAGCGGGATGGGGGAGTGAGCAGTTCTTC.